This T cell receptor beta chain was retrieved from a study of blood T cell repertoires in COVID-19. Study-level information: Samples of COVID-19 (acute and convalescent) were obtained from the United States, Italy and Spain. In each case, the material was cDNA or gDNA derived from T cells, B-cell-depleted T cells, or PBMCs.

Germline CDR1 is KGHDR and CDR2 is SFDVKD. CDR3 length: 14 amino acids. Trimming cost V 5 bases and J 0 bases, with 7 bases left between them. How the authors handled the data: How many nucleated cells were present was estimated from reference gene primer amplification. Method: immunoSEQ multiplex PCR; TCRdb's copy keeps in-frame clones and lacks some. V and J calls and clone size are copied from that table; D and trimming were computed from the DNA. This sample yields 140,000 to 150,000 clones, of which roughly 81% are seen a single time; 8% to 9% belongs to the top ten. The chain combines TRBV24-1 with TRBJ1-5; D remains ambiguous. Source material: peripheral blood. The clonotype originates from a human donor with acute or convalescent COVID-19. The donor label of this sample is uncertain. The DNA of the CDR3 is TGTGCCACCAGTGGCGGTTTTAGCAATCAGCCCCAGCATTTT. It translates to CATSGGFSNQPQHF.